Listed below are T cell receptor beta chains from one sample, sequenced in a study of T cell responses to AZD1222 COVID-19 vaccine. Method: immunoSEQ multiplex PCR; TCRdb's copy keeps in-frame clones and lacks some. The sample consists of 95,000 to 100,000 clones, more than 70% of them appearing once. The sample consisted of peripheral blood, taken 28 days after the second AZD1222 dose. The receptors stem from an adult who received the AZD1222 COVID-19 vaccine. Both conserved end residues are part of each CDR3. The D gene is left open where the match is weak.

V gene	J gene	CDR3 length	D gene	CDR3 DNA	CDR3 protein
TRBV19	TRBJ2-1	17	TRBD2	TGTGCCAGTAGTATGGGAGGGACTAGCGGGAGACAGGATGAGCAGTTCTTC	CASSMGGTSGRQDEQFF
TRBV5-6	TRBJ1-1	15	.	TGTGCCAGCAGCTTGGACGGGAGGGAGGGCACTGAAGCTTTCTTT	CASSLDGREGTEAFF
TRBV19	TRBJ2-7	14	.	TGTGCCAGTAGTATAATGCCAGGGGACTACGAGCAGTACTTC	CASSIMPGDYEQYF
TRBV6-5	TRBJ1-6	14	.	TGTGCCAGCAGTCTACAGCGTCAGGGTTCACCCCTCCACTTT	CASSLQRQGSPLHF
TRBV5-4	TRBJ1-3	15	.	TGTGCCAGCAGCCGCAGACAGAGCTCTGGAAACACCATATATTTT	CASSRRQSSGNTIYF
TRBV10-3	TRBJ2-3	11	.	TGTGCCATCAGGGAGACAGATACGCAGTATTTT	CAIRETDTQYF
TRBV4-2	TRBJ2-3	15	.	TGTGCCAGCAGCCCCACCCCGCCGACAGGTCATACGCAGTATTTT	CASSPTPPTGHTQYF
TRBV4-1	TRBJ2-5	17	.	TGCGCCAGCCAAAGGGGGTTGGCAGGGGTATCCCAAGAGACCCAGTACTTC	CASQRGLAGVSQETQYF
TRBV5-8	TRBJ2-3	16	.	TGTGCCAGCAGCTTACAGGGACGAGGAGGCACAGATACGCAGTATTTT	CASSLQGRGGTDTQYF
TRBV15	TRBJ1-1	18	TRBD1	TGTGCCACCAGCAGATTGCCGGGACAGGGGGCAATGTACACTGAAGCTTTCTTT	CATSRLPGQGAMYTEAFF
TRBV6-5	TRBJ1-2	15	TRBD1	TGTGCCAGCAGCAGGGACAGGCGGACTAACTATGGCTACACCTTC	CASSRDRRTNYGYTF
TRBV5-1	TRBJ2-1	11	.	TGCGCCAGCAGCACGTACAATGAGCAGTTCTTC	CASSTYNEQFF
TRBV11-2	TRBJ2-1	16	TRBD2	TGTGCCAGCAGCCCCCAGCGGGAGAGCTCCTACAATGAGCAGTTCTTC	CASSPQRESSYNEQFF
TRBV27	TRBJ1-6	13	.	TGTGCCAGCAGTTCTCGACGAAATTCACCCCTCCACTTT	CASSSRRNSPLHF
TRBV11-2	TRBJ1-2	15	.	TGTGCCAGCAGCTTATCGGCAGGGTCTAACTATGGCTACACCTTC	CASSLSAGSNYGYTF
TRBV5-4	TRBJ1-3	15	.	TGTGCCAGCAGCTTGTCACCAGGGGCTGGAAACACCATATATTTT	CASSLSPGAGNTIYF
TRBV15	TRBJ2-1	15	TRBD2	TGTGCCACCAGCAGAGGTCTAGCGGGAAACAATGAGCAGTTCTTC	CATSRGLAGNNEQFF
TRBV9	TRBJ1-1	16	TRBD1	TGTGCCAGCAGCGTAAGAACAGGGGATATGAACACTGAAGCTTTCTTT	CASSVRTGDMNTEAFF
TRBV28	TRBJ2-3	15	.	TGTGCCAGCACCCACGGTACAAGGAACACAGATACGCAGTATTTT	CASTHGTRNTDTQYF
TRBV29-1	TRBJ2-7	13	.	TGCAGCGTTCGTAGTAGCGTCTCCTACGAGCAGTACTTC	CSVRSSVSYEQYF
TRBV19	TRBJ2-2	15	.	TGTGCCAGCGAGGCCAGGGATCGAGAGGCCGGGGAGCTGTTTTTT	CASEARDREAGELFF
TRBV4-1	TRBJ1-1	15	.	TGCGCCAGCAGCCCTCAGGAGGGCAGGGACACTGAAGCTTTCTTT	CASSPQEGRDTEAFF
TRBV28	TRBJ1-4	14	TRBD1	TGTGCCAGCAGTCCAAGACAGGGGGCCGAAAAACTGTTTTTT	CASSPRQGAEKLFF
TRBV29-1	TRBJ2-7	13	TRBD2	TGCAGCGTGCTCCTGGGGGGGGGCTACGAGCAGTACTTC	CSVLLGGGYEQYF
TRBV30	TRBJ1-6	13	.	TGTGCCTGGAGGGGAGGGAATAATTCACCCCTCCACTTT	CAWRGGNNSPLHF
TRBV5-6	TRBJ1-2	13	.	TGTGCCAGCAGCCTGGGACGGCAATATGGCTACACCTTC	CASSLGRQYGYTF
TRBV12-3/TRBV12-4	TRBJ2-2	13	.	TGTGCCAGCAGCCCGACTGTCGGCGGGGAGCTGTTTTTT	CASSPTVGGELFF
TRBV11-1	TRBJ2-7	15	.	TGTGCCAGCAGCTTAGAGCAGGGTGGAACCTACGAGCAGTACTTC	CASSLEQGGTYEQYF
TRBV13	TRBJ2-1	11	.	TGTGCCAGCAGCTCCGGGCCCGACCCGTTCTTC	CASSSGPDPFF
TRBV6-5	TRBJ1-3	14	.	TGTGCCAGCAGAACCCAAGAATCCGGAAACACCATATATTTT	CASRTQESGNTIYF
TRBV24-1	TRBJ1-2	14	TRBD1	TGTGCCACCAGTTCTGAGGCAGGGGGCCGTGGCTACACCTTC	CATSSEAGGRGYTF